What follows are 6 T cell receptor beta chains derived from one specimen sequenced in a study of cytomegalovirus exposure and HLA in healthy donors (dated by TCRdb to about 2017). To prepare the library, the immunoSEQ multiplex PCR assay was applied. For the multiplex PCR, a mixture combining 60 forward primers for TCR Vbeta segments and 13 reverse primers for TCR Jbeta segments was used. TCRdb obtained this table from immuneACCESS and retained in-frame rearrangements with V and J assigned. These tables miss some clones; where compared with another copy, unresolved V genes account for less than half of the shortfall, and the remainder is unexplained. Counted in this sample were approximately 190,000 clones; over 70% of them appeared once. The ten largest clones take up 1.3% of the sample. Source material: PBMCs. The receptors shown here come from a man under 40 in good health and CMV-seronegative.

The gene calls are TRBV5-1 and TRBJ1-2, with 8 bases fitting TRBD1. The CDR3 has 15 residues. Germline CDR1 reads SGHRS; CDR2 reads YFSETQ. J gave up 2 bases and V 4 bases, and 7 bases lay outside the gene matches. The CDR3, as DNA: TGCGCCAGCAGCGCCGGACAGGGCACCAACTATGGCTACACCTTC. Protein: CASSAGQGTNYGYTF.

DNA for the CDR3: TGTGCCAGCAGCGCTCGAGCGGTAAGGGGGGGAGATACGCAGTATTTT. Translation gives CASSARAVRGGDTQYF. V usage is TRBV9 and J usage is TRBJ2-3, with D maybe TRBD2 (7 bases). This CDR3 has 16 residues. Germline CDR1 SGDLS, CDR2 YYNGEE. With 3 bases removed from V and 5 bases from J, the gap between germline ends came to 19 bases.

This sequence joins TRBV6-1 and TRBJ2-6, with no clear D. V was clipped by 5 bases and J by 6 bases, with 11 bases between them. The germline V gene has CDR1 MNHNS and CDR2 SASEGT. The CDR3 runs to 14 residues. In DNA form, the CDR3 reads TGTGCCAGCAGTCGCTATGGTCCGGCCAACGTCCTGACTTTC. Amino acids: CASSRYGPANVLTF.

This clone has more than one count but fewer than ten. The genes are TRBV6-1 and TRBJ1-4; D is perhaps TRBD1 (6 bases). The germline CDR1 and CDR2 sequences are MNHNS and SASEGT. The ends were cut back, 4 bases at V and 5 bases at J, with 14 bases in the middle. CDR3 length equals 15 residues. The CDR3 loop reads CASSVQGGGNEKLFF. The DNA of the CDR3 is TGTGCCAGCAGTGTACAGGGCGGTGGAAATGAAAAACTGTTTTTT.

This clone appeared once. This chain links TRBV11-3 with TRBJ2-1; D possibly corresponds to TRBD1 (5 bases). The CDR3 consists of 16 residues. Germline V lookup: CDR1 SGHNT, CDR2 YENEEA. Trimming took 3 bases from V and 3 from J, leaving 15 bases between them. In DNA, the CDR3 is TGTGCCAGCAGCTTGGGCGAAAGACAGTTCTACAATGAGCAGTTCTTC. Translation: CASSLGERQFYNEQFF.

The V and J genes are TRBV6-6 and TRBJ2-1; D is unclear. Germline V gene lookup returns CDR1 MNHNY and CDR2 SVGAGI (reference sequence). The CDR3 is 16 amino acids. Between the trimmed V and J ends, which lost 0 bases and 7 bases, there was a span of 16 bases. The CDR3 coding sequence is TGTGCCAGCAGTTACTCGGTAAGAGTAGAGTGGAATGAGCAGTTCTTC. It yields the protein CASSYSVRVEWNEQFF.